This passage covers 23 T cell receptor beta chains from one sample sequenced in a study of blood T cell repertoires in COVID-19. Profiling relied on immunoSEQ multiplex PCR, and the TCRdb table lists in-frame clones only, not all of them. The data hold around 450,000 clones, with approximately 90% observed a single time. Sample: PBMCs or T cells enriched from blood (not recorded which). The receptors stem from a woman aged 18-29 years with acute COVID-19.

The chain carries TRBV6-5 and TRBJ1-5, with no clear D. With 7 bases removed from V and 6 bases from J, the gap between germline ends came to 13 bases. The CDR3 loop spans 13 amino acids. Germline values: CDR1 MNHEY, CDR2 SVGAGI. DNA for the CDR3: TGTGCCAGCACATGGGTGGAGGGTCAGCCCCAGCATTTT. It specifies CASTWVEGQPQHF.

The chain couples TRBV28 to TRBJ2-2; 8 positions agree with TRBD2. Germline V gives CDR1 MDHEN, CDR2 SYDVKM. V shed 8 bases, J shed 7 bases, and the junction held 12 bases outside the gene matches. The CDR3 is made up of 15 amino acids. CDR3 nucleotides: TGTGCCAGCCTATCCGGGACTAGAGATGTCGGGGAGCTGTTTTTT. It encodes CASLSGTRDVGELFF.

This rearrangement joins TRBV7-9 to TRBJ2-3; 11 nucleotides match TRBD1. Germline lookup yields CDR1 SEHNR and CDR2 FQNEAQ (reference sequence). This CDR3 is 15 amino acids long. V trimming: 5 bases; J trimming: 2 bases; junction bases outside the gene matches: 3. CDR3 amino acids: CASSQGQGVTDTQYF. DNA for the CDR3: TGTGCCAGCAGCCAGGGACAGGGGGTCACAGATACGCAGTATTTT.

This clone was seen once. The V gene is TRBV7-9, the J gene TRBJ2-1; TRBD2 agrees at 8 bases. With 2 bases clipped from V and 7 bases from J, the junction kept 13 bases outside the gene matches. The germline CDR1 and CDR2 sequences are SEHNR and FQNEAQ (reference sequence). CDR3 length: 17 residues. CDR3 amino acids: CASSLLPGRAASNEQFF. CDR3 nucleotide sequence: TGTGCCAGCAGCTTACTACCCGGGAGGGCAGCGAGTAATGAGCAGTTCTTC.

The chain carries TRBV27 and TRBJ2-7; tentatively, D is TRBD2 (6 bases). Germline CDR1 MNHEY, CDR2 SMNVEV (reference sequence). With 3 bases removed from V and 4 bases from J, the gap between germline ends came to 10 bases. The CDR3 loop spans 13 amino acids. The CDR3 is CASSFVGGYEQYF. As DNA, the CDR3 is TGTGCCAGCAGTTTCGTCGGGGGATACGAGCAGTACTTC.

The chain is built from TRBV6-2 or TRBV6-3 and TRBJ2-3; 12 positions match TRBD2. The trim removed 2 bases at V and 1 base at J, leaving 13 bases unmatched. The CDR3 length is 20 residues. Germline CDR1 is MNHEY and CDR2 is SVGEGT. CDR3 in amino acids: CASSYPGSGLAGWRTDTQYF. The CDR3 DNA reads TGTGCCAGCAGTTACCCCGGTTCTGGACTAGCGGGGTGGCGCACAGATACGCAGTATTTT.

The chain carries TRBV6-5 and TRBJ2-3; TRBD1 agrees at 7 bases. J was trimmed by 4 bases and V by 6 bases; bases with no gene match: 4. The germline gives CDR1 MNHEY, CDR2 SVGAGI. This CDR3 contains 13 residues. CDR3 in amino acids: CASSLTGSDTQYF. Here the CDR3 DNA reads TGTGCCAGCAGCCTGACAGGGTCAGATACGCAGTATTTT.

The gene calls are TRBV2 and TRBJ1-6; 10 bases are shared with TRBD1. The CDR3 loop spans 13 amino acids. The junction had 8 bases not matched to a gene; V was cut back by 11 bases and J by 10 bases. Germline lookup yields CDR1 SNHLY and CDR2 FYNNEI. The CDR3 DNA sequence: TGTGCCGGCGCCGGGACAGGGGTGTCACCCCTCCACTTT. Protein product: CAGAGTGVSPLHF.

This clone was observed a single time. The rearrangement links TRBV7-3 to TRBJ2-3, with 9 bases fitting TRBD2. Germline CDR1 and CDR2: SGHTA and FQGTGA. After removal of 0 bases from V and 4 bases from J, the junction contained 8 bases not matched to a gene. The CDR3 is 17 residues long. CDR3 sequence (DNA): TGTGCCAGCAGCTTAACAGAGGAAGCGGGGGGAGCAGATACGCAGTATTTT. Protein: CASSLTEEAGGADTQYF.

The chain recombines TRBV14 with TRBJ2-3; 8 bases match TRBD2. J lost 1 base, V lost 0 bases, and 3 bases had no gene match. Germline-derived CDR1 and CDR2 are SGHDN and FVKESK. This CDR3 region has 16 residues. The CDR3 sequence: CASSQDGGEGTDTQYF. CDR3 coding DNA: TGTGCCAGCAGCCAAGACGGGGGGGAAGGCACAGATACGCAGTATTTT.

The chain links TRBV18 to TRBJ1-5, with 8 bases lining up with TRBD1. CDR3 length equals 16 residues. With 3 bases clipped from V and 4 bases from J, the junction kept 8 bases outside the gene matches. Looked up from germline, CDR1 is KGHSH and CDR2 is LQKENI. The CDR3 protein is CASSPTTGQVNQPQHF. The CDR3 nucleotides read TGTGCCAGCTCACCGACTACGGGACAGGTAAATCAGCCCCAGCATTTT.

The V and J genes are TRBV27 and TRBJ1-4; 8 bases line up with TRBD1. Trimming took 2 bases from V and 8 from J; bases not matched to a gene: 4. Looked up from germline, CDR1 is MNHEY and CDR2 is SMNVEV (reference sequence). The CDR3 is 14 amino acids. This CDR3 reads CASSLQGAQEKLFF. The CDR3 DNA follows: TGTGCCAGCAGTTTACAGGGGGCGCAGGAAAAACTGTTTTTT. Supplemented by reference TRBV27 and TRBJ1-4, the full variable domain reads EAQVTQNPRYLITVTGKKLTVTCSQNMNHEYMSWYRQDPGLGLRQIYYSMNVEVTDKGDVPEGYKVSRKEKRNFPLILESPSPNQTSLYFCASSLQGAQEKLFFGSGTQLSVL.

In this sample, this clone turned up once. The J gene is TRBJ2-7, the V gene TRBV5-6, with 7 bases identical to TRBD2. From germline, CDR1 is SGHDT and CDR2 YYEEEE. The CDR3 totals 14 residues. V dropped 2 bases and J dropped 4; count of bases not matched to a gene: 6. In DNA, the CDR3 is TGTGCCAGCAGCTTAGTGCGGGAGAAGTACGAGCAGTACTTC. This sequence encodes CASSLVREKYEQYF.

The chain links TRBV6-5 to TRBJ2-2; 7 bases align to TRBD1. The CDR3 consists of 14 residues. From germline, CDR1 is MNHEY and CDR2 SVGAGI. The junction had 4 bases not matched to a gene; V was cut back by 6 bases and J by 3 bases. The CDR3 spells CASRQDRDTGELFF. The CDR3 DNA sequence: TGTGCCAGCAGGCAAGACAGGGACACCGGGGAGCTGTTTTTT.

CDR3 protein: CASSISTGSGGYTF. The CDR3 DNA reads TGTGCCAGCAGCATCTCAACAGGGTCTGGCGGCTACACCTTC. The V gene is TRBV5-6, the J gene TRBJ1-2, with a weak D call TRBD1 (6 bases). The V gene's germline CDR1 is SGHDT and CDR2 YYEEEE. The CDR3 sequence is 14 residues long. V was trimmed by 4 bases and J by 8 bases, leaving 18 bases between them.

This clone occurred once. The J gene is TRBJ2-7, the V gene TRBV27, with 8 bases fitting TRBD1. Trimming removed 5 bases from V and 5 bases from J; junction bases left unmatched: 11. CDR1 and CDR2 (germline): MNHEY, SMNVEV (reference sequence). The CDR3 length is 15 residues. CDR3 nucleotides: TGTGCCAGCAGTCCGTCGCGACAGGGGATCCACGAGCAGTACTTC. Its protein product is CASSPSRQGIHEQYF.

The chain recombines TRBV27 with TRBJ2-2; D is uncertain. V lost 4 bases to trimming and J lost 4 bases, with 10 bases between them. This CDR3 is 14 amino acids long. CDR1 is MNHEY, CDR2 SMNVEV, per germline (reference sequence). The CDR3 is CASSYPPGTGELFF. The CDR3 DNA follows: TGTGCCAGCAGTTACCCCCCGGGCACCGGGGAGCTGTTTTTT.

The V gene is TRBV7-9, the J gene TRBJ2-1, with TRBD1 matching 9 bases. The CDR3 covers 15 residues. Germline CDR1 is SEHNR and CDR2 is FQNEAQ (reference sequence). The V and J ends lost 4 bases and 6 bases, in that order; junction bases with no gene match: 7. CDR3 region: CASSSRDRAPNEQFF. As DNA, the CDR3 is TGTGCCAGCAGCTCCCGGGACAGGGCCCCCAATGAGCAGTTCTTC.

V and J are TRBV4-3 and TRBJ2-7; D is possibly TRBD1 (6 bases). Germline-derived CDR1 and CDR2 are LGHNA and YSLEER. This CDR3 has 13 residues. Trimming pared 0 bases from V and 6 bases from J, leaving 9 bases between. The CDR3 reads CASSQDQGSEQYF. The CDR3 bases are TGCGCCAGCAGCCAAGATCAGGGGTCCGAGCAGTACTTC.

This chain uses TRBV6-5 with TRBJ1-2; 8 nucleotides match TRBD1. V lost 6 bases and J lost 4; bases outside the gene matches: 10. CDR1 is MNHEY, CDR2 SVGAGI, per germline. This CDR3 is 15 amino acids long. CDR3 in DNA: TGTGCCAGCAGCTACGGACAGGGAATATTCTATGGCTACACCTTC. Translating it yields CASSYGQGIFYGYTF.

This CDR3 is CASSIVRGHYNEQFF. The CDR3, as DNA: TGTGCCAGTAGTATAGTCAGGGGTCATTACAATGAGCAGTTCTTC. This chain links TRBV19 with TRBJ2-1; D perhaps matches TRBD1 (6 bases). The CDR3 is 15 amino acids. Germline CDR1 is LNHDA and CDR2 is SQIVND (reference sequence). Trimming pared 1 base from V and 4 bases from J, leaving 11 bases between. The full variable domain, with the rest looked up from reference TRBV19 and TRBJ2-1, is DGGITQSPKYLFRKEGQNVTLSCEQNLNHDAMYWYRQDPGQGLRLIYYSQIVNDFQKGDIAEGYSVSREKKESFPLTVTSAQKNPTAFYLCASSIVRGHYNEQFFGPGTRLTVL.

This sequence joins TRBV28 and TRBJ1-5, with TRBD1 matching 10 bases. CDR1 and CDR2 from the germline V gene are MDHEN and SYDVKM. With 3 bases clipped from V and 6 bases from J, the junction kept 11 bases outside the gene matches. The length of the CDR3 is 17 residues. CDR3 DNA: TGTGCCAGCAGTTTCGAGTTGGACAGGGGGATTGGTCAGCCCCAGCATTTT. It specifies CASSFELDRGIGQPQHF.

This chain uses TRBV2 with TRBJ2-2, with 8 nucleotides matching TRBD2. V lost 4 bases, J lost 0 bases, and 4 bases stayed unmatched. The V gene's germline CDR1 is SNHLY and CDR2 FYNNEI. The CDR3 has 16 residues. The CDR3, as DNA: TGTGCCAGCAGTGCTGGCGGGGGGTCGAACACCGGGGAGCTGTTTTTT. Amino acids: CASSAGGGSNTGELFF.